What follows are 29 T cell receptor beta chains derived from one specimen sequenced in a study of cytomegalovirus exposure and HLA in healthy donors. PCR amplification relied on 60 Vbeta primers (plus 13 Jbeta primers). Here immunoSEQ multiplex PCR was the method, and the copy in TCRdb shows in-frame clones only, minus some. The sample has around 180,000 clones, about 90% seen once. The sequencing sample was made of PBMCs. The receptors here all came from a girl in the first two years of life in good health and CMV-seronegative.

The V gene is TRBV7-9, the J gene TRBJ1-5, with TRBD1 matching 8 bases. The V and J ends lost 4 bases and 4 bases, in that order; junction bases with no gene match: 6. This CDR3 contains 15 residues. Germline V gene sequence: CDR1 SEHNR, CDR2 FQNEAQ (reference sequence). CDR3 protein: CASSYGQGGNQPQHF. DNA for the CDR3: TGTGCCAGCAGCTACGGACAGGGTGGAAATCAGCCCCAGCATTTT.

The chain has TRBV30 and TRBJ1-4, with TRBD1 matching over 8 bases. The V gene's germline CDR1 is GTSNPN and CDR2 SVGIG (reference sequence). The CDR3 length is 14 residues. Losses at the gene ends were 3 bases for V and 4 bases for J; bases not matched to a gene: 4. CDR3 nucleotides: TGTGCCTGGAGAGAGACAGGGGTTAATGAAAAACTGTTTTTT. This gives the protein CAWRETGVNEKLFF.

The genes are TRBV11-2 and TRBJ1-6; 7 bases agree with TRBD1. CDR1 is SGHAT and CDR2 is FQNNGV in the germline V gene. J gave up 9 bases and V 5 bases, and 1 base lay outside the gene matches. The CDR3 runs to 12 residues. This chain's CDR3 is CASSPGGSPLHF. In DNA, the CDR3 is TGTGCCAGCAGCCCAGGGGGTTCACCCCTCCACTTT.

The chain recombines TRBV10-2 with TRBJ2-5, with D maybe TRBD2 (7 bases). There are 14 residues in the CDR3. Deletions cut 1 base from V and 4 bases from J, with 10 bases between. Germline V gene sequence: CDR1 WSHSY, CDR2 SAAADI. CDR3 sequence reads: CASSEWGGGETQYF. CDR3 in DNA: TGCGCCAGCAGTGAGTGGGGGGGCGGAGAGACCCAGTACTTC.

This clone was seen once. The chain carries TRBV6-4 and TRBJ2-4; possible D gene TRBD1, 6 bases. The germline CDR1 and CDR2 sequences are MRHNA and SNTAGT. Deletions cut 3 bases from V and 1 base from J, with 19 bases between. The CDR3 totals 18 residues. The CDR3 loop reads CASSEPGAYQEAKNIQYF. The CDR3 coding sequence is TGTGCCAGCAGTGAACCAGGGGCATACCAGGAGGCCAAAAACATTCAGTACTTC.

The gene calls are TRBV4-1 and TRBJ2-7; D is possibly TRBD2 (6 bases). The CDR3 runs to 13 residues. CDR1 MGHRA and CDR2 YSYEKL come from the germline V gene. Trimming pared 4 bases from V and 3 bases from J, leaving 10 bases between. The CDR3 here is CASSPGARYEQYF. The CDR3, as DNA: TGCGCCAGCAGCCCGGGAGCCCGCTACGAGCAGTACTTC.

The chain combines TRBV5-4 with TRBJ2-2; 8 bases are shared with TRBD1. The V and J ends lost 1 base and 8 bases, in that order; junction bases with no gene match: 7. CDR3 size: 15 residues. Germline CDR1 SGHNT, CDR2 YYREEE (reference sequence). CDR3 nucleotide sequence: TGTGCCAGCAGCTTGCCCGGACAGGGTGTGGGGGAGCTGTTTTTT. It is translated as CASSLPGQGVGELFF. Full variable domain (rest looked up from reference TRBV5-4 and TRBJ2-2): ETGVTQSPTHLIKTRGQQVTLRCSSQSGHNTVSWYQQALGQGPQFIFQYYREEENGRGNFPPRFSGLQFPNYSSELNVNALELDDSALYLCASSLPGQGVGELFFGEGSRLTVL.

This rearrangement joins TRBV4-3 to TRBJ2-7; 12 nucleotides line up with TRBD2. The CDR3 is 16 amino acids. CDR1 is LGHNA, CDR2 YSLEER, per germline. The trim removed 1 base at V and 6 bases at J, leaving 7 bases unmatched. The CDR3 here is CASSQGASGRGREQYF. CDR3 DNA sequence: TGCGCCAGCAGCCAAGGAGCTAGCGGGAGGGGTCGCGAGCAGTACTTC.

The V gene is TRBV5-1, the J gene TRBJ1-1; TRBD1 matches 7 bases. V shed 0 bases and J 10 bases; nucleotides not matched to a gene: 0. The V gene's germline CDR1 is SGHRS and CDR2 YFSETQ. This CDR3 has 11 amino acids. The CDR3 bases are TGCGCCAGCAGCTTGGACAGGGGAGCTTTCTTT. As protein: CASSLDRGAFF.

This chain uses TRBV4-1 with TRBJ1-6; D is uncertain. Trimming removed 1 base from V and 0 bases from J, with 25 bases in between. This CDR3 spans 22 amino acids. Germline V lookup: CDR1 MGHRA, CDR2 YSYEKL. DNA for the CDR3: TGCGCCAGCAGCCAAGTCGAGGGAGAGACGCTCATGGGGAGCTCCTATAATTCACCCCTCCACTTT. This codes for CASSQVEGETLMGSSYNSPLHF.

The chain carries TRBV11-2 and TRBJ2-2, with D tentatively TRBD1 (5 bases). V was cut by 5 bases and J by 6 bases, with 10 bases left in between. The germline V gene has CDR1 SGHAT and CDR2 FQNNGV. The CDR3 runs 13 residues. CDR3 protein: CASSLDRAGELFF. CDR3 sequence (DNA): TGTGCCAGCAGCCTCGACAGAGCCGGGGAGCTGTTTTTT. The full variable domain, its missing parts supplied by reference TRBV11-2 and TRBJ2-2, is EAGVAQSPRYKIIEKRQSVAFWCNPISGHATLYWYQQILGQGPKLLIQFQNNGVVDDSQLPKDRFSAERLKGVDSTLKIQPAKLEDSAVYLCASSLDRAGELFFGEGSRLTVL.

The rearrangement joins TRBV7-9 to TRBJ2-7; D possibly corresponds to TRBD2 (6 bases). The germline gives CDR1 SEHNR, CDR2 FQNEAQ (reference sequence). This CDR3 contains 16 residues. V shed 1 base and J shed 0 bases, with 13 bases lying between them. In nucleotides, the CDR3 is TGTGCCAGCAGCTTAGTAACGGGACTCGACTCCTACGAGCAGTACTTC. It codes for CASSLVTGLDSYEQYF. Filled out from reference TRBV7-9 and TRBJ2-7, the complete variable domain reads DTGVSQNPRHKITKRGQNVTFRCDPISEHNRLYWYRQTLGQGPEFLTYFQNEAQLEKSRLLSDRFSAERPKGSFSTLEIQRTEQGDSAMYLCASSLVTGLDSYEQYFGPGTRLTVT.

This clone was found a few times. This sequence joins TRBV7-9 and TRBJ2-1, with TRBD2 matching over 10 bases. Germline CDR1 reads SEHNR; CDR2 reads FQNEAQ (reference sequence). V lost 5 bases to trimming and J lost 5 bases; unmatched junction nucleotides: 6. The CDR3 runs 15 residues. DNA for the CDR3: TGTGCCAGCAGCCCCGGGACTAGCGATAACAATGAGCAGTTCTTC. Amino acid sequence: CASSPGTSDNNEQFF. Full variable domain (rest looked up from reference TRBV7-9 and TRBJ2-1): DTGVSQNPRHKITKRGQNVTFRCDPISEHNRLYWYRQTLGQGPEFLTYFQNEAQLEKSRLLSDRFSAERPKGSFSTLEIQRTEQGDSAMYLCASSPGTSDNNEQFFGPGTRLTVL.

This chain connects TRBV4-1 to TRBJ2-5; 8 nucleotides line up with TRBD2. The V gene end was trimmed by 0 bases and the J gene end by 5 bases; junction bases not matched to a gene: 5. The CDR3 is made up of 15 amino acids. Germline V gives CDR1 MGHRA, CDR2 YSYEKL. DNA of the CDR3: TGCGCCAGCAGCCAAGACGGCGGGGGGCGCGAGACCCAGTACTTC. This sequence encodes CASSQDGGGRETQYF.

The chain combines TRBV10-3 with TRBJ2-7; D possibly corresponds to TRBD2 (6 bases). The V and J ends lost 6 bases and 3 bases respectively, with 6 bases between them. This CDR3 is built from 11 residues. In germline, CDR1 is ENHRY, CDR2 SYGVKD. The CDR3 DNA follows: TGTGCCATCAGGGGGGGCTACGAGCAGTACTTC. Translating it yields CAIRGGYEQYF.

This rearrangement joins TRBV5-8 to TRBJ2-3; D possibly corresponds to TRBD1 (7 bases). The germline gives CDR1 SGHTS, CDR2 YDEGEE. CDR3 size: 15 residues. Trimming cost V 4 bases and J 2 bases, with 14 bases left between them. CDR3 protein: CASSTTGRITDTQYF. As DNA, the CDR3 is TGTGCCAGCAGCACGACAGGGAGGATCACAGATACGCAGTATTTT.

This CDR3 is CATQTSGTSYNEQFF. The CDR3 DNA reads as TGTGCCACCCAGACATCCGGGACTTCCTACAATGAGCAGTTCTTC. The rearrangement joins TRBV7-9 to TRBJ2-1, with D possibly being TRBD2 (6 bases). The CDR3 runs to 15 residues. Between the trimmed V and J ends, which lost 10 bases and 1 base, there was a span of 17 bases. Germline V gene data show CDR1 as SEHNR and CDR2 as FQNEAQ (reference sequence).

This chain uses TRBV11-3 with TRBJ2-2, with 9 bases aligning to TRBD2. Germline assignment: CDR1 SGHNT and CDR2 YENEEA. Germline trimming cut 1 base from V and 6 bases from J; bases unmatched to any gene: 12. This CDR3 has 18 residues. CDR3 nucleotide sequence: TGTGCCAGCAGCTTAGCCCTTTGCAGGCGGGAGGGGGCCGGGGAGCTGTTTTTT. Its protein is CASSLALCRREGAGELFF.

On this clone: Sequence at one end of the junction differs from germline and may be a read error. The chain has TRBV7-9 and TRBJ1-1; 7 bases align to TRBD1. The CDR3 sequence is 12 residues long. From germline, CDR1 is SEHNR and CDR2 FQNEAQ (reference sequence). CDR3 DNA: TGTTCCAGCAGCTCCCGGGACAGTGAAGCTTTCTTT. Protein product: CSSSSRDSEAFF.

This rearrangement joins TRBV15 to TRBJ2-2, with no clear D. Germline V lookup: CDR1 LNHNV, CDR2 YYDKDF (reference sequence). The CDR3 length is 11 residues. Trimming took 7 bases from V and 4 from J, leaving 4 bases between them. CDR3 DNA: TGTGCCACCACCCTCACCGGGGAGCTGTTTTTT. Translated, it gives CATTLTGELFF.

CDR3 loop: CASSLVNAGELFF. The CDR3 DNA sequence: TGTGCCAGCAGCTTAGTTAATGCCGGGGAGCTGTTTTTT. V is TRBV7-9 and J is TRBJ2-2; D is uncertain. CDR1 and CDR2 (germline): SEHNR, FQNEAQ (reference sequence). The CDR3 is 13 residues long. Deletions cut 1 base from V and 6 bases from J, with 6 bases between. Filled out from reference TRBV7-9 and TRBJ2-2, the complete variable domain reads DTGVSQNPRHKITKRGQNVTFRCDPISEHNRLYWYRQTLGQGPEFLTYFQNEAQLEKSRLLSDRFSAERPKGSFSTLEIQRTEQGDSAMYLCASSLVNAGELFFGEGSRLTVL.

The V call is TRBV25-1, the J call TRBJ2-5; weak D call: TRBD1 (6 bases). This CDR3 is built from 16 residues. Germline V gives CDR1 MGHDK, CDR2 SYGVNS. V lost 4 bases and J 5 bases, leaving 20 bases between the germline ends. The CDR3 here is CASSGPNPRGWETQYF. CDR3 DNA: TGTGCCAGCAGTGGCCCAAACCCCAGGGGCTGGGAGACCCAGTACTTC.

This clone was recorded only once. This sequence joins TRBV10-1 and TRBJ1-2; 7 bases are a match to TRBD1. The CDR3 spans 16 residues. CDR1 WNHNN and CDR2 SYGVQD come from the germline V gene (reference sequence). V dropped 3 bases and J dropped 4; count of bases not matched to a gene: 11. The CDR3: CASSEEGADSLYGYTF. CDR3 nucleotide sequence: TGCGCCAGCAGTGAAGAGGGGGCCGATTCCCTCTATGGCTACACCTTC.

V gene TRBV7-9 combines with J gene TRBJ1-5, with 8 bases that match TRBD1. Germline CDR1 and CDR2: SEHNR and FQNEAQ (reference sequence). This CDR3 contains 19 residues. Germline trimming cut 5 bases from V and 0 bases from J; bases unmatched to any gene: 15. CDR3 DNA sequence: TGTGCCAGCAGCCCTTACCCCATGGGACAGGCAGATAGCAATCAGCCCCAGCATTTT. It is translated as CASSPYPMGQADSNQPQHF.

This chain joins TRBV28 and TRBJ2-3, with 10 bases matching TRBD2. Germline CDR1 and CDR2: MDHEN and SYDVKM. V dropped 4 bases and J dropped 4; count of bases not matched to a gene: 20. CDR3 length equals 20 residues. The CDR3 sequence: CASSSYIPSGAGGAPDTQYF. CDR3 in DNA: TGTGCCAGCAGTTCTTATATCCCCTCCGGAGCGGGAGGGGCCCCAGATACGCAGTATTTT.

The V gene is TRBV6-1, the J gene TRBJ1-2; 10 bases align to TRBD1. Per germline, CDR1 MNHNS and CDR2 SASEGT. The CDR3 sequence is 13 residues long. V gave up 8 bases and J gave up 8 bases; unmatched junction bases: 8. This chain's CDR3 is CASYPRTGGGYTF. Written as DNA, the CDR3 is TGTGCCAGCTATCCTCGGACAGGGGGAGGCTACACCTTC.

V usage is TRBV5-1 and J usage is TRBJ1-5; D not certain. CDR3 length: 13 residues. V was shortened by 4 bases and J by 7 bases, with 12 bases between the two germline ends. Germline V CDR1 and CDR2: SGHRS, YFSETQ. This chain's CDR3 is CASSQPFEQPQHF. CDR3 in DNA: TGCGCCAGCAGCCAACCATTTGAGCAGCCCCAGCATTTT.

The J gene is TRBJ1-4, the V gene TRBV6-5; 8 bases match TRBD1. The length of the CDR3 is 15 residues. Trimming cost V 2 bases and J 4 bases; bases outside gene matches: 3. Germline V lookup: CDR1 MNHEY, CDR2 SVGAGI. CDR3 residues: CASSYGQGRNEKLFF. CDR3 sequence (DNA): TGTGCCAGCAGTTACGGACAGGGCCGTAATGAAAAACTGTTTTTT.

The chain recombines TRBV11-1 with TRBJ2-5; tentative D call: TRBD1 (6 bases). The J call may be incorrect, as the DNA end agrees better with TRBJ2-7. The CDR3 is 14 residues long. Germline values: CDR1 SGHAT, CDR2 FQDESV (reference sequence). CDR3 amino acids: CASSLVQGLHEQYF. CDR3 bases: TGTGCCAGCAGCTTAGTTCAGGGGCTCCACGAGCAGTACTTC.